A single sample is the source of the 15 T cell receptor delta chains below, sequenced in a study of gamma-delta chains in newborns, infants, children. TCRdb reanalysed the reads with CATT. The table lists some 11,000 delta-chain clones, about 3.6% of them singletons. The sequenced material came from blood. The receptors were gathered from a child who was a newborn, infant or young child, either healthy, febrile or measles-vaccinated (not recorded which).

This clone has a handful of counts. The sample holds other DNA sequences that translate to the same CDR3. The rearrangement uses TRAV29/DV5 and TRDJ1; 10 bases align to TRDD3. CDR3 length: 19 amino acids. The germline V gene encodes CDR1 NSMFDY and CDR2 ISSIKDK. The V segment lost 3 bases and the J segment 2 bases; nucleotides outside the gene matches: 19. Written as DNA, the CDR3 is TGTGCAGCAACCGCCTTACCTAGAGGGGGATACGCAAGGACCGATAAACTCATCTTT. As protein: CAATALPRGGYARTDKLIF.

This clone was seen more than once but under ten times. The rearrangement links TRDV1 to TRDJ2; maybe TRDD3 (5 bases). V lost 4 bases and J 0 bases, leaving 24 bases between the germline ends. The length of the CDR3 is 20 residues. Germline V gene sequence: CDR1 TSWWSYY, CDR2 QGS. CDR3 in amino acids: CALGALGLGPPRALTAQLFF. CDR3 nucleotides: TGTGCTCTTGGGGCCCTCGGGTTGGGGCCCCCGCGCGCTTTGACAGCACAACTCTTCTTT.

This clone has just a few counts. V is TRDV1 and J is TRDJ1; 8 bases map to TRDD3. CDR1 is TSWWSYY and CDR2 is QGS in the germline V gene. The CDR3 contains 15 residues. V lost 2 bases to trimming and J lost 11 bases; unmatched junction nucleotides: 13. The CDR3 loop reads CALGEDRGAGGGLIF. Written as DNA, the CDR3 is TGTGCTCTTGGGGAAGATAGAGGTGCTGGGGGAGGTCTCATCTTT.

This clone was seen a few times. This chain uses TRDV1 with TRDJ1; D is ambiguous. The V end lost 2 bases, the J end lost 3 bases, and 13 bases lay between the germline ends. There are 15 residues in the CDR3. Germline loops: CDR1 TSWWSYY, CDR2 QGS. DNA for the CDR3: TGTGCTCTTGGGGAAATCAGGAGTCTCTCCGATAAACTCATCTTT. This sequence encodes CALGEIRSLSDKLIF.

This clone was counted a few times. The rearrangement links TRDV1 to TRDJ1, with D possibly TRDD3 on 5 matching bases. Between the trimmed V and J ends, which lost 1 base and 0 bases, there was a span of 21 bases. This CDR3 is built from 19 residues. Germline values: CDR1 TSWWSYY, CDR2 QGS. CDR3 sequence (DNA): TGTGCTCTTGGGGAACCGTATACGCCACGCCCTGTGTACACCGATAAACTCATCTTT. This translates into CALGEPYTPRPVYTDKLIF.

The chain uses TRDV1 and TRDJ1; 8 bases fit TRDD3. The germline V gene encodes CDR1 TSWWSYY and CDR2 QGS. With V trimmed by 6 bases and J by 2 bases, 26 bases remained unmatched. CDR3 length equals 21 residues. This CDR3 reads CALGSALLRTRGIAGTDKLIF. CDR3 bases: TGTGCTCTTGGATCCGCCCTCCTACGGACCCGGGGGATAGCTGGGACCGATAAACTCATCTTT.

This clone was detected only a few times. The chain carries TRDV2 and TRDJ1, with 8 bases fitting TRDD3. Germline lookup yields CDR1 GEAIGNYY and CDR2 EKD. This CDR3 comprises 15 residues. Trimming at V came to 0 bases and at J to 3 bases, leaving 5 bases not matched to a gene. The CDR3 bases are TGTGCCTGTGACACCGTAGGGGATACCTCCGATAAACTCATCTTT. As protein: CACDTVGDTSDKLIF.

The gene calls are TRDV3 and TRDJ1, with 13 bases fitting TRDD3. J gave up 2 bases and V 4 bases, and 16 bases lay outside the gene matches. CDR3 length equals 18 residues. Germline-derived CDR1 and CDR2 are TVYSNPD and GDNSRS (reference sequence). The CDR3 region has the DNA TGTGCCTCGCGACTAAACCCCACTGGGGGATACGGAACCGATAAACTCATCTTT. Its protein is CASRLNPTGGYGTDKLIF.

The chain employs TRDV1 and TRDJ1; no firm D call. The CDR3 sequence is 12 residues long. Germline values: CDR1 TSWWSYY, CDR2 QGS. V dropped 4 bases and J dropped 8 bases, with 11 bases sitting between them. The CDR3 sequence is CALGAPTGKLIF. CDR3 nucleotides: TGTGCTCTTGGGGCCCCGACAGGCAAACTCATCTTT.

This clone came up a few times. V usage is TRDV1 and J usage is TRDJ1; TRDD2 matches 9 bases. V shed 4 bases and J 2 bases; nucleotides not matched to a gene: 5. Germline V gene lookup returns CDR1 TSWWSYY and CDR2 QGS. This CDR3 spans 15 amino acids. The CDR3 nucleotides read TGTGCTCTTGGGGCCGCCTTCCTACCAACCGATAAACTCATCTTT. Translating gives CALGAAFLPTDKLIF.

This clone has only a few counts. The CDR3 loop reads CAFSLNGPYFHTGGHLSGDKLIF. DNA of the CDR3: TGTGCCTTTAGCTTGAATGGACCCTACTTTCATACTGGGGGGCACCTGTCTGGCGATAAACTCATCTTT. V usage is TRDV3 and J usage is TRDJ1, with 8 positions matching TRDD3. Germline trimming cut 0 bases from V and 4 bases from J; bases unmatched to any gene: 34. CDR1 is TVYSNPD and CDR2 is GDNSRS in the germline V gene (reference sequence). This CDR3 has 23 residues. The complete variable domain, with remaining parts taken from reference TRDV3 and TRDJ1, reads CDKVTQSSPDQTVASGSEVVLLCTYDTVYSNPDLFWYRIRPDYSFQFVFYGDNSRSEGADFTQGRFSVKHILTQKAFHLVISPVRTEDSATYYCAFSLNGPYFHTGGHLSGDKLIFGKGTRVTVEP.

By frequency in the sample, this clone is medium-sized. Additional DNA sequences in this sample encode the identical CDR3. The rearrangement joins TRDV2 to TRDJ1, with 12 bases that match TRDD3. The CDR3 is 15 amino acids. V gave up 4 bases and J gave up 2 bases; unmatched junction bases: 4. The germline CDR1 and CDR2 sequences are GEAIGNYY and EKD. The DNA for the CDR3 is TGTGCCTGTGATGTGCTGGGGGATACGACCGATAAACTCATCTTT. Protein: CACDVLGDTTDKLIF.

This clone was detected only a few times. A read error may produce the germline difference seen at one junction end. V gene TRDV2 combines with J gene TRDJ2; TRDD3 agrees at 10 bases. This CDR3 region has 16 residues. Germline V lookup: CDR1 GEAIGNYY, CDR2 EKD. This chain's CDR3 is CACDPLLGDLTAQPFF. The CDR3 region has the DNA TGTGCCTGTGACCCTTTACTGGGGGATTTGACAGCACAACCCTTCTTT.

The chain couples TRDV1 to TRDJ1; 11 nucleotides line up with TRDD3. The CDR3 totals 16 residues. Germline CDR1 reads TSWWSYY; CDR2 reads QGS. V gave up 6 bases and J gave up 7 bases; unmatched junction bases: 13. CDR3 sequence reads: CALGKILYWGIGKLIF. CDR3 DNA sequence: TGTGCTCTTGGCAAGATCCTTTACTGGGGGATAGGTAAACTCATCTTT.

J is TRDJ1 and V is TRDV1; D possibly uses TRDD2 or TRDD3 (6 bases each). The CDR3 is made up of 18 amino acids. V dropped 0 bases and J dropped 2 bases, with 19 bases sitting between them. Germline values: CDR1 TSWWSYY, CDR2 QGS. CDR3 nucleotides: TGTGCTCTTGGGGAACTGGGCGCTCCTACCGGGGATACCGATAAACTCATCTTT. Its protein product is CALGELGAPTGDTDKLIF.